A selection of T cell receptor beta chains follows, all from one sample in a study of T-cell reconstitution after alpha-beta-depleted transplantation in children. A single record per CDR3 protein comes from TCRdb applying MiXCR to the PCR reads. The sample holds hundreds of thousands of distinct CDR3 sequences, roughly a tenth seen once. The starting material was PBMCs from the stem cell graft donor, obtained from the stem cell graft. These receptors all stem from a human donor who donated a stem cell graft to a child with acute myeloid leukemia. Each CDR3 is given with its conserved first and last residue. Each record gives: J gene, V gene, clone size, D gene, CDR3 protein, CDR3 DNA. D genes are given only for firm matches. Expanded clones are given a class, and other clones once, few, many or no size at all.

J: TRBJ2-1; V: TRBV5-5; size: many; D: TRBD1; CDR3: CASSLKDRGNEQFF; DNA: TGTGCCAGCAGCCTGAAGGACAGGGGCAATGAGCAGTTCTTC
J: TRBJ2-5; V: TRBV21-1; size: few; D: .; CDR3: CASSKATLALIGQEGLGETQYF; DNA: TGTGCCAGCAGCAAAGCGACCCTGGCACTTATAGGACAGGAGGGTTTGGGGGAGACCCAGTACTTC
J: TRBJ2-3; V: TRBV6-5; size: many; D: .; CDR3: CASSYSWTADTQYF; DNA: TGTGCCAGCAGTTACTCGTGGACAGCTGATACGCAGTATTTT
J: TRBJ1-6; V: TRBV28; size: .; D: TRBD1; CDR3: CASRDDRGRKGIF; DNA: TGTGCCAGCAGAGATGACAGGGGCCGAAAAGGGATCTTT
J: TRBJ2-2; V: TRBV12-3/TRBV12-4; size: many; D: TRBD2; CDR3: CASSLQTSGGELFF; DNA: TGTGCCAGCAGTTTACAAACTAGCGGGGGAGAGCTGTTTTTT
J: TRBJ2-7; V: TRBV20-1; size: few; D: TRBD2; CDR3: CSARDGSGSSYEQYF; DNA: TGCAGTGCTAGAGATGGAAGCGGGAGTTCCTACGAGCAGTACTTC
J: TRBJ2-1; V: TRBV28; size: few; D: TRBD1; CDR3: CASKETGANEQFF; DNA: TGTGCCAGCAAGGAGACAGGGGCCAATGAGCAGTTCTTC
J: TRBJ2-7; V: TRBV5-1; size: few; D: TRBD2; CDR3: CASSPTSGRAGGEQYF; DNA: TGCGCCAGCAGCCCGACTAGCGGGAGGGCAGGGGGCGAGCAGTACTTC
J: TRBJ2-3; V: TRBV5-1; size: .; D: .; CDR3: CASTSLKQFVSTDTQYF; DNA: TGCGCCAGCACCTCCCTAAAGCAATTCGTCAGCACAGATACGCAGTATTTT
J: TRBJ2-7; V: TRBV6-2/TRBV6-3; size: many; D: .; CDR3: CASSPFRPGKNEQYF; DNA: TGTGCCAGCAGTCCGTTTCGTCCAGGGAAAAACGAGCAGTACTTC
J: TRBJ2-7; V: TRBV6-2/TRBV6-3; size: few; D: TRBD2; CDR3: CASSYSIAGEGNPYEQYF; DNA: TGTGCCAGCAGTTACTCGATAGCGGGAGAGGGGAATCCGTACGAGCAGTACTTC
J: TRBJ2-3; V: TRBV11-2; size: .; D: .; CDR3: CASSLGRIRTDTQYF; DNA: TGTGCCAGCAGCTTAGGACGGATCCGCACAGATACACAGTATTTT
J: TRBJ1-2; V: TRBV12-3/TRBV12-4; size: .; D: .; CDR3: CASSFIGSNYGYTF; DNA: TGTGCCAGCAGTTTTATCGGGTCAAACTATGGCTACACCTTC
J: TRBJ1-3; V: TRBV28; size: many; D: .; CDR3: CASSHRGPDPFF; DNA: TGTGCCAGCAGTCATCGAGGCCCCGACCCTTTTTTT
J: TRBJ2-1; V: TRBV28; size: .; D: TRBD1; CDR3: CASRSGQNNEQFF; DNA: TGTGCCAGCAGATCGGGACAGAACAATGAGCAGTTCTTC
J: TRBJ2-7; V: TRBV5-6; size: many; D: TRBD1; CDR3: CASSLEGARASEQYF; DNA: TGTGCCAGCAGCTTGGAGGGGGCGCGGGCTTCCGAGCAGTACTTC
J: TRBJ2-1; V: TRBV14; size: many; D: TRBD2; CDR3: CASSQGVGAGATNEQFF; DNA: TGTGCCAGCAGCCAAGGCGTCGGGGCGGGAGCCACCAATGAGCAGTTCTTC
J: TRBJ2-7; V: TRBV4-2; size: many; D: .; CDR3: CASSQEGSYEQYF; DNA: TGTGCCAGCAGCCAAGAGGGATCCTACGAGCAGTACTTC
J: TRBJ2-1; V: TRBV12-3/TRBV12-4; size: few; D: TRBD1; CDR3: CASRKGQGALSSYNEQFF; DNA: TGTGCCAGCAGAAAAGGACAGGGGGCGCTTTCTTCCTACAATGAGCAGTTCTTC
J: TRBJ2-7; V: TRBV7-9; size: .; D: TRBD1; CDR3: CASRGTGQDEQYF; DNA: TGTGCCAGCAGAGGGACAGGTCAGGACGAGCAGTACTTC
J: TRBJ2-7; V: TRBV5-1; size: .; D: TRBD1; CDR3: CASSEDRVSGLEQYF; DNA: TGCGCCAGCAGCGAGGACAGGGTTTCGGGTCTCGAGCAGTACTTC
J: TRBJ2-2; V: TRBV10-3; size: many; D: .; CDR3: CAISELRADTGELFF; DNA: TGTGCCATCAGTGAGTTACGGGCCGACACCGGGGAGCTGTTTTTT
J: TRBJ2-1; V: TRBV29-1; size: .; D: TRBD2; CDR3: CSVLGLAGGNEQFF; DNA: TGCAGCGTTTTGGGACTAGCGGGAGGCAATGAGCAGTTCTTC
J: TRBJ2-7; V: TRBV27; size: few; D: .; CDR3: CASSLGGKLVEQYF; DNA: TGTGCCAGCAGTTTAGGGGGGAAGTTGGTCGAGCAGTACTTC
J: TRBJ1-5; V: TRBV4-3; size: .; D: TRBD1; CDR3: CASSQTRTGHQPQHF; DNA: TGCGCCAGCAGCCAGACTAGGACAGGGCATCAGCCCCAGCATTTT
J: TRBJ1-2; V: TRBV2; size: few; D: .; CDR3: CASRFEQTNYGYTF; DNA: TGTGCCAGCAGGTTCGAGCAGACTAACTATGGCTACACCTTC
J: TRBJ2-7; V: TRBV7-6; size: few; D: .; CDR3: CASSLEKGTYEQYF; DNA: TGTGCCAGCAGCTTAGAGAAGGGCACCTACGAGCAGTACTTC
J: TRBJ2-5; V: TRBV9; size: .; D: .; CDR3: CASSVGYPETQYF; DNA: TGTGCCAGCAGCGTAGGGTACCCCGAGACCCAGTACTTC
J: TRBJ2-7; V: TRBV20-1; size: few; D: .; CDR3: CIAPGAASYEQYF; DNA: TGCATCGCTCCCGGGGCGGCGTCCTACGAGCAGTACTTC
J: TRBJ1-1; V: TRBV20-1; size: .; D: TRBD1; CDR3: CSVTGQVELEAFF; DNA: TGCAGTGTTACGGGACAGGTTGAGCTTGAAGCTTTCTTT
J: TRBJ2-5; V: TRBV25-1; size: .; D: .; CDR3: CASSSPSLRGTPETQYF; DNA: TGTGCCAGCAGTTCGCCCTCCCTCAGGGGAACCCCAGAGACCCAGTACTTC